A selection of T cell receptor beta chains follows, all from one sample in a study of cytomegalovirus exposure and HLA in healthy donors. Sequenced by immunoSEQ multiplex PCR; TCRdb stores in-frame clones only, minus some. The sample data list 100,000 to 150,000 clones. Sequencing input: PBMCs. Source of these receptors: a man younger than 35 in good health and CMV-seronegative. Both conserved end residues are part of each CDR3. A D gene is named only where the DNA matches it firmly.

D gene: NA; V gene: TRBV6-5; CDR3 length: 16; J gene: TRBJ2-2; CDR3 DNA: TGTGCCAGCAGTTACAACTCGGCAGGGGTTTACGGGGAGCTGTTTTTT; CDR3 protein: CASSYNSAGVYGELFF
D gene: NA; V gene: TRBV2; CDR3 length: 15; J gene: TRBJ2-1; CDR3 DNA: TGTGCCAGCAGTGAACAGTCTAGCTCCTACAATGAGCAGTTCTTC; CDR3 protein: CASSEQSSSYNEQFF
D gene: TRBD1; V gene: TRBV11-2; CDR3 length: 15; J gene: TRBJ2-3; CDR3 DNA: TGTGCCAGCAGCTTAGTGACAGGGGTCACAGATACGCAGTATTTT; CDR3 protein: CASSLVTGVTDTQYF
D gene: NA; V gene: TRBV7-2; CDR3 length: 15; J gene: TRBJ1-3; CDR3 DNA: TGTGCCAGCAGCTTAGTGCGGGGGGGTGGAAACACCATATATTTT; CDR3 protein: CASSLVRGGGNTIYF
D gene: TRBD2; V gene: TRBV19; CDR3 length: 14; J gene: TRBJ2-3; CDR3 DNA: TGTGCCAGTAGGGGGAGGGCCGGCACAGATACGCAGTATTTT; CDR3 protein: CASRGRAGTDTQYF
D gene: NA; V gene: TRBV28; CDR3 length: 13; J gene: TRBJ1-2; CDR3 DNA: TGTGCCAGCAGTTTATTCAGGGGCTATGGCTACACCTTC; CDR3 protein: CASSLFRGYGYTF
D gene: TRBD1; V gene: TRBV28; CDR3 length: 13; J gene: TRBJ1-5; CDR3 DNA: TGTGCCACGTCGGACAGGGCAAATCAGCCCCAGCATTTT; CDR3 protein: CATSDRANQPQHF
D gene: NA; V gene: TRBV14; CDR3 length: 12; J gene: TRBJ2-7; CDR3 DNA: TGTGCCAGCAGCCAGTCCTTCTACGAGCAGTACTTC; CDR3 protein: CASSQSFYEQYF
D gene: NA; V gene: TRBV10-1; CDR3 length: 13; J gene: TRBJ1-3; CDR3 DNA: TGCGCCAGCAGTGGACAGATCGGAAACACCATATATTTT; CDR3 protein: CASSGQIGNTIYF
D gene: TRBD2; V gene: TRBV6-5; CDR3 length: 14; J gene: TRBJ2-2; CDR3 DNA: TGTGCCAGCAGACTAGCGGGGGACACCGGGGAGCTGTTTTTT; CDR3 protein: CASRLAGDTGELFF
D gene: NA; V gene: TRBV2; CDR3 length: 15; J gene: TRBJ1-3; CDR3 DNA: TGTGCCAGCAGTGAATCAGGGGCTGCTGGAAACACCATATATTTT; CDR3 protein: CASSESGAAGNTIYF
D gene: NA; V gene: TRBV2; CDR3 length: 13; J gene: TRBJ2-4; CDR3 DNA: TGTGCCAGCAGCCCTGAACGGGGAAACATTCAGTACTTC; CDR3 protein: CASSPERGNIQYF
D gene: TRBD1; V gene: TRBV28; CDR3 length: 13; J gene: TRBJ1-5; CDR3 DNA: TGTGCCAGCAGTGACAGGGGAAGGCAGCCCCAGCATTTT; CDR3 protein: CASSDRGRQPQHF
D gene: TRBD2; V gene: TRBV5-1; CDR3 length: 15; J gene: TRBJ2-7; CDR3 DNA: TGCGCCAGCAGCTTGGCAGCGGGGGATTTCTACGAGCAGTACTTC; CDR3 protein: CASSLAAGDFYEQYF
D gene: NA; V gene: TRBV7-8; CDR3 length: 14; J gene: TRBJ1-2; CDR3 DNA: TGTGCCAGCAGCTTAGGGACGGAGGGGTATGGCTACACCTTC; CDR3 protein: CASSLGTEGYGYTF
D gene: NA; V gene: TRBV7-8; CDR3 length: 14; J gene: TRBJ2-1; CDR3 DNA: TGTGCCAGCAGCACTATCCTAGGGGGGGGAACTCCGTTCTTC; CDR3 protein: CASSTILGGGTPFF
D gene: NA; V gene: TRBV2; CDR3 length: 14; J gene: TRBJ1-1; CDR3 DNA: TGTGCCAGAGAACGTGACAGATTGAACACTGAAGCTTTCTTT; CDR3 protein: CARERDRLNTEAFF
D gene: TRBD2; V gene: TRBV12-5; CDR3 length: 22; J gene: TRBJ2-6; CDR3 DNA: TGTGCTAGTGGTTTGGTGGGGCTAGCGGGGGTAATTGATTTCTCTGGGGCCAACGTCCTGACTTTC; CDR3 protein: CASGLVGLAGVIDFSGANVLTF
D gene: NA; V gene: TRBV27; CDR3 length: 15; J gene: TRBJ2-1; CDR3 DNA: TGTGCCAGCAGTTTACCGGGACTCTCCTACAATGAGCAGTTCTTC; CDR3 protein: CASSLPGLSYNEQFF
D gene: TRBD1; V gene: TRBV13; CDR3 length: 16; J gene: TRBJ2-2; CDR3 DNA: TGTGCCAGCAGCTCGGGACAGGCCTCCAGCACCGGGGAGCTGTTTTTT; CDR3 protein: CASSSGQASSTGELFF
D gene: NA; V gene: TRBV19; CDR3 length: 14; J gene: TRBJ1-6; CDR3 DNA: TGTGCCAGTAGTGAGGGACAAAAAAATTCACCCCTCCACTTT; CDR3 protein: CASSEGQKNSPLHF
D gene: TRBD1; V gene: TRBV18; CDR3 length: 16; J gene: TRBJ1-5; CDR3 DNA: TGTGCCAGCTCACCCTTGGGGACAGAGAGGAACCAGCCCCAGCATTTT; CDR3 protein: CASSPLGTERNQPQHF
D gene: NA; V gene: TRBV30; CDR3 length: 14; J gene: TRBJ1-5; CDR3 DNA: TGTGCCTGGAGCGGTGGACAGTCTAGGCAGCCCCAGCATTTT; CDR3 protein: CAWSGGQSRQPQHF
D gene: NA; V gene: TRBV5-1; CDR3 length: 17; J gene: TRBJ2-3; CDR3 DNA: TGCGCCAGCGGCTTTCCAAGACAGCACCCAAAGTGGGATACGCAGTATTTT; CDR3 protein: CASGFPRQHPKWDTQYF
D gene: NA; V gene: TRBV15; CDR3 length: 17; J gene: TRBJ1-3; CDR3 DNA: TGTGCCACCAGCAGAGGGGAGGCCAGGCTCTCTGGAAACACCATATATTTT; CDR3 protein: CATSRGEARLSGNTIYF
D gene: NA; V gene: TRBV2; CDR3 length: 14; J gene: TRBJ2-7; CDR3 DNA: TGTGCCAGCCGTCCACTGGGGGGTACCTACGAGCAGTACTTC; CDR3 protein: CASRPLGGTYEQYF
D gene: TRBD2; V gene: TRBV6-4; CDR3 length: 14; J gene: TRBJ2-3; CDR3 DNA: TGTGCCAGCAGTGAAGCGGGGGGCACAGATACGCAGTATTTT; CDR3 protein: CASSEAGGTDTQYF
D gene: NA; V gene: TRBV2; CDR3 length: 17; J gene: TRBJ1-2; CDR3 DNA: TGTGCCAGCAGTGTCGGGACAACTATGCGAAGAGGCTATGGCTACACCTTC; CDR3 protein: CASSVGTTMRRGYGYTF
D gene: NA; V gene: TRBV4-1; CDR3 length: 15; J gene: TRBJ1-1; CDR3 DNA: TGCGCCAGCAGCAGACTGATGAGGGGGAACGCTGAAGCTTTCTTT; CDR3 protein: CASSRLMRGNAEAFF
D gene: NA; V gene: TRBV9; CDR3 length: 16; J gene: TRBJ1-1; CDR3 DNA: TGTGCCAGCAGCAACCAAGGGGGATCCATGAACACTGAAGCTTTCTTT; CDR3 protein: CASSNQGGSMNTEAFF
D gene: TRBD1; V gene: TRBV2; CDR3 length: 15; J gene: TRBJ2-7; CDR3 DNA: TGTGCCAGCAGTCGGGACAGGGGTATCACCTACGAGCAGTACTTC; CDR3 protein: CASSRDRGITYEQYF
D gene: NA; V gene: TRBV6-6; CDR3 length: 13; J gene: TRBJ1-5; CDR3 DNA: TGTGCCAGCAGTTTCCCGGGCAATCAGCCCCAGCATTTT; CDR3 protein: CASSFPGNQPQHF
D gene: NA; V gene: TRBV5-7; CDR3 length: 12; J gene: TRBJ1-1; CDR3 DNA: TGTGCCAGCAGCTTCAGGGACACTGAAGCTTTCTTT; CDR3 protein: CASSFRDTEAFF
D gene: NA; V gene: TRBV10-2; CDR3 length: 14; J gene: TRBJ2-7; CDR3 DNA: TGCGCCAGCAGTGAAGCCTATCCCGCCTACGAGCAGTACTTC; CDR3 protein: CASSEAYPAYEQYF
D gene: TRBD2; V gene: TRBV9; CDR3 length: 16; J gene: TRBJ2-7; CDR3 DNA: TGTGCCAGCAGCGGCGCCGGGCTAGCGGGATCATACGAGCAGTACTTC; CDR3 protein: CASSGAGLAGSYEQYF
D gene: NA; V gene: TRBV19; CDR3 length: 16; J gene: TRBJ1-5; CDR3 DNA: TGTGCCAGTACTAGACAGAATCTCCAGAGCAATCAGCCCCAGCATTTT; CDR3 protein: CASTRQNLQSNQPQHF
D gene: NA; V gene: TRBV2; CDR3 length: 16; J gene: TRBJ1-2; CDR3 DNA: TGTGCCAGCAGTGAAGAGTCGGGGGGGCTTTCCTATGGCTACACCTTC; CDR3 protein: CASSEESGGLSYGYTF
D gene: TRBD1; V gene: TRBV11-3; CDR3 length: 14; J gene: TRBJ2-7; CDR3 DNA: TGTGCCAGCTCCCTGGGGGACAGAGGGACAGAGCAGTACTTC; CDR3 protein: CASSLGDRGTEQYF
D gene: TRBD1; V gene: TRBV5-1; CDR3 length: 16; J gene: TRBJ2-2; CDR3 DNA: TGCGCCAGCAGCTTCCTCCGGGACAGGGCCACCGGGGAGCTGTTTTTT; CDR3 protein: CASSFLRDRATGELFF
D gene: NA; V gene: TRBV28; CDR3 length: 12; J gene: TRBJ2-7; CDR3 DNA: TGTGCCAGCAGAGGCAGGGGATACGAGCAGTACTTC; CDR3 protein: CASRGRGYEQYF
D gene: TRBD1; V gene: TRBV19; CDR3 length: 14; J gene: TRBJ1-1; CDR3 DNA: TGTGCCAGTAGCGCTGATTACAGGGGCACTGAAGCTTTCTTT; CDR3 protein: CASSADYRGTEAFF
D gene: TRBD2; V gene: TRBV10-3; CDR3 length: 17; J gene: TRBJ2-1; CDR3 DNA: TGTGCCATCAGCCCGACGAGCGGGAGGGCCTCGGGGAATGAGCAGTTCTTC; CDR3 protein: CAISPTSGRASGNEQFF
D gene: TRBD1; V gene: TRBV10-3; CDR3 length: 15; J gene: TRBJ1-2; CDR3 DNA: TGTGCCATCAGTGTATCAGGGGGCACAGACTATGGCTACACCTTC; CDR3 protein: CAISVSGGTDYGYTF
D gene: NA; V gene: TRBV19; CDR3 length: 15; J gene: TRBJ1-2; CDR3 DNA: TGTGCCAGTAGTATATTTATGGGGAGCGGTGATGGCTACACCTTC; CDR3 protein: CASSIFMGSGDGYTF
D gene: NA; V gene: TRBV11-2; CDR3 length: 16; J gene: TRBJ1-1; CDR3 DNA: TGTGCCAGCAGCCGTCTAGGCGGGGCGATGAACACTGAAGCTTTCTTT; CDR3 protein: CASSRLGGAMNTEAFF
D gene: NA; V gene: TRBV27; CDR3 length: 17; J gene: TRBJ2-6; CDR3 DNA: TGTGCCAGCAGGGGACAACAGGGCGCGTGGGGGGCCAACGTCCTGACTTTC; CDR3 protein: CASRGQQGAWGANVLTF
D gene: NA; V gene: TRBV29-1; CDR3 length: 13; J gene: TRBJ1-1; CDR3 DNA: TGCAGCGTTGAAGATCCCAGGAACACTGAAGCTTTCTTT; CDR3 protein: CSVEDPRNTEAFF
D gene: TRBD2; V gene: TRBV18; CDR3 length: 17; J gene: TRBJ2-1; CDR3 DNA: TGTGCCAGCTCACGGGAGGGGTCCCAGGGATCCTACAATGAGCAGTTCTTC; CDR3 protein: CASSREGSQGSYNEQFF
D gene: NA; V gene: TRBV6-1; CDR3 length: 11; J gene: TRBJ2-1; CDR3 DNA: TGTGCCAGCAGTGAGATGGCTGAGCAGTTCTTC; CDR3 protein: CASSEMAEQFF
D gene: NA; V gene: TRBV5-6; CDR3 length: 16; J gene: TRBJ2-3; CDR3 DNA: TGTGCCAGCAGTCCGAACACCGGGACTCTCACAGATACGCAGTATTTT; CDR3 protein: CASSPNTGTLTDTQYF
D gene: NA; V gene: TRBV7-9; CDR3 length: 16; J gene: TRBJ1-1; CDR3 DNA: TGTGCCAGCAGCCCCCAAGTGAGGCTTTTGAACACTGAAGCTTTCTTT; CDR3 protein: CASSPQVRLLNTEAFF
D gene: NA; V gene: TRBV5-1; CDR3 length: 15; J gene: TRBJ2-3; CDR3 DNA: TGCGCCAGCAGCTTGGCACAGGGGGGGCCAGATACGCAGTATTTT; CDR3 protein: CASSLAQGGPDTQYF